This TCR beta chain was obtained from a study of blood T cell repertoires in COVID-19. On the study more broadly: The samples span acute and convalescent COVID-19 from the United States, Italy and Spain. The analysed material was cDNA or gDNA that came from T cells, B-cell-depleted T cells, or PBMCs.

The CDR3 is 14 residues long. Between the trimmed V and J ends, which lost 4 bases and 1 base, there was a span of 11 bases. Germline CDR1 reads SGHRS; CDR2 reads YFSETQ. This clone has only a few counts. Some clones are missing from TCRdb's copy, which holds only in-frame ones; the method was immunoSEQ multiplex PCR. The sample shows 150,000 or so clones, approximately 87% of them seen only once. The receptor was derived from a man at least 80 years old with acute or convalescent COVID-19. The sample was peripheral blood. V is TRBV5-1 and J is TRBJ2-5, with a weak D call TRBD1 (6 bases). The CDR3 DNA reads TGCGCCAGCAGCCTCGGGACAATCCAAGAGACCCAGTACTTC. This translates into CASSLGTIQETQYF. The full variable domain, completed using reference TRBV5-1 and TRBJ2-5, is KAGVTQTPRYLIKTRGQQVTLSCSPISGHRSVSWYQQTPGQGLQFLFEYFSETQRNKGNFPGRFSGRQFSNSRSEMNVSTLELGDSALYLCASSLGTIQETQYFGPGTRLLVL.